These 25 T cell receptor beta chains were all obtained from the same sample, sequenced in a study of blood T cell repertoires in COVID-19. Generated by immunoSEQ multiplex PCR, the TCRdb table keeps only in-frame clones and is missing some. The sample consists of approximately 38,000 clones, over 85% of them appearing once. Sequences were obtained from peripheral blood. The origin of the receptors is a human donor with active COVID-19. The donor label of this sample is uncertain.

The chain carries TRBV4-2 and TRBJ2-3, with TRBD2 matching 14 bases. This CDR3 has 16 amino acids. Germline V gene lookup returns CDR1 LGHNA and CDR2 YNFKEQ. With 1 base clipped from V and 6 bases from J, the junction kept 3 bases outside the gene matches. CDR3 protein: CASSQATSGGADTQYF. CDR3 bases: TGTGCCAGCAGCCAAGCGACTAGCGGGGGGGCTGATACGCAGTATTTT.

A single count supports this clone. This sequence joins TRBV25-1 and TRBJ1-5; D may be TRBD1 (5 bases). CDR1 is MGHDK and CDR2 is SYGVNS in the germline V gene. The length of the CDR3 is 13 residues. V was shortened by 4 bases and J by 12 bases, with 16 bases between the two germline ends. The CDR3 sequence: CASSVGGSVLQHF. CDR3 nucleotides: TGTGCCAGCAGTGTTGGGGGGAGTGTGCTCCAGCATTTT.

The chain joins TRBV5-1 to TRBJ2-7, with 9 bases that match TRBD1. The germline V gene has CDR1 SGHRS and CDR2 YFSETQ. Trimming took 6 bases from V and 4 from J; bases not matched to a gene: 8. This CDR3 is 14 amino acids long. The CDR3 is CASKPGQGQYEQYF. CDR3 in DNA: TGCGCCAGCAAACCGGGACAGGGCCAGTACGAGCAGTACTTC.

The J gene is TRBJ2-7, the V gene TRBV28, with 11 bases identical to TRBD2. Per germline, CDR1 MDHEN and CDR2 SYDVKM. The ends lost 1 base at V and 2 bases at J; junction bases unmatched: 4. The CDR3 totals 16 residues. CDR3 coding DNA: TGTGCCAGCAGTTTATCAGTAGCGGGAGGGCCCTACGAGCAGTACTTC. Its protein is CASSLSVAGGPYEQYF.

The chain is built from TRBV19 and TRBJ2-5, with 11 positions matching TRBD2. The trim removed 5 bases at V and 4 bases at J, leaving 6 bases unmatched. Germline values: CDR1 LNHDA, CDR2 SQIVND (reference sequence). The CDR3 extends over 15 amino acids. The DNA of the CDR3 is TGTGCCAGTAGTGAAATAGCGGGAGGGGGAGAGACCCAGTACTTC. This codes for CASSEIAGGGETQYF.

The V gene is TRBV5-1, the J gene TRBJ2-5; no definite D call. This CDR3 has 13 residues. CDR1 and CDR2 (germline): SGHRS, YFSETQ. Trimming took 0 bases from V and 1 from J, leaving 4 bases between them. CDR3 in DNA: TGCGCCAGCAGCTTGGTCGGCCAAGAGACCCAGTACTTC. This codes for CASSLVGQETQYF.

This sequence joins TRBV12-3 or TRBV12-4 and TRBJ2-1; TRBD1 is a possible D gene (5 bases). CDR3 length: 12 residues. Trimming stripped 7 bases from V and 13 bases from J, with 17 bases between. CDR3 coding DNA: TGTGCCAGCACCTTAGGGGCAGGGCCTCAGTTCTTC. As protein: CASTLGAGPQFF.

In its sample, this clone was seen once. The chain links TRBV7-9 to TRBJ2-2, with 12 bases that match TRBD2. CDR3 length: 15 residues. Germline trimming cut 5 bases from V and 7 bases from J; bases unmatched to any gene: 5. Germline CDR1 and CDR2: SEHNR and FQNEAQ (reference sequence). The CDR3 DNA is TGTGCCAGCAGCCCTCGGGGACTAGCGGGCGGGGAGCTGTTTTTT. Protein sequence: CASSPRGLAGGELFF.

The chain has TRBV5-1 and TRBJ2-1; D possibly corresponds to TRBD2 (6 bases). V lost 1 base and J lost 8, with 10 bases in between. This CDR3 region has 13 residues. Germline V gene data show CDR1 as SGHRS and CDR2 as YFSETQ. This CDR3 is CASSLRGWDEQFF. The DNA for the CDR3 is TGCGCCAGCAGCTTGCGGGGGTGGGATGAGCAGTTCTTC.

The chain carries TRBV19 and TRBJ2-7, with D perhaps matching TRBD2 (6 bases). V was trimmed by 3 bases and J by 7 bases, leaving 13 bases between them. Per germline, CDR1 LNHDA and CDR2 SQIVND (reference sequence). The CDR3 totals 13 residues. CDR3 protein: CASSMTRAGEQYF. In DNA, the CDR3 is TGTGCCAGTAGTATGACGAGGGCGGGGGAGCAGTACTTC.

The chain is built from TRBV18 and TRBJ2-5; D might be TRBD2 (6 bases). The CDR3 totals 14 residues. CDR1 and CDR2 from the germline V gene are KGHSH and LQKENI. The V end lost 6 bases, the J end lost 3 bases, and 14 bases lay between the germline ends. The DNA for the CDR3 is TGTGCCAGCTCCCCGGGGGAGTCGGAAGAGACCCAGTACTTC. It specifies CASSPGESEETQYF.

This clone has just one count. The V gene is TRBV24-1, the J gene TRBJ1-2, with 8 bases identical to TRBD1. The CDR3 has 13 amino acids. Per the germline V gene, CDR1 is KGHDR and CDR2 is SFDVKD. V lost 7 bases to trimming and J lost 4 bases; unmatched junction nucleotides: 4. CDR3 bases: TGTGCCACCAGATGGGACAGGCCCTATGGCTACACCTTC. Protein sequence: CATRWDRPYGYTF.

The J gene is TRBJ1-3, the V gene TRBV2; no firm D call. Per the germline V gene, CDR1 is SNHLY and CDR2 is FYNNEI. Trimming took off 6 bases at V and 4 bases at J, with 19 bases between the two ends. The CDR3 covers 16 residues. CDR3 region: CASRGAVVPRGNTIYF. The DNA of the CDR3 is TGTGCCAGCAGGGGCGCCGTGGTCCCTCGGGGAAACACCATATATTTT.

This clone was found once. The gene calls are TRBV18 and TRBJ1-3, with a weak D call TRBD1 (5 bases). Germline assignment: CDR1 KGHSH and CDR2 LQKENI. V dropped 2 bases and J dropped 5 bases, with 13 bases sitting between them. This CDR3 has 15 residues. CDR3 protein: CASSPGAAGRNTIYF. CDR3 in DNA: TGTGCCAGCTCACCAGGGGCCGCTGGTCGAAACACCATATATTTT. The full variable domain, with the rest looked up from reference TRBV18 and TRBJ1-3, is NAGVMQNPRHLVRRRGQEARLRCSPMKGHSHVYWYRQLPEEGLKFMVYLQKENIIDESGMPKERFSAEFPKEGPSILRIQQVVRGDSAAYFCASSPGAAGRNTIYFGEGSWLTVV.

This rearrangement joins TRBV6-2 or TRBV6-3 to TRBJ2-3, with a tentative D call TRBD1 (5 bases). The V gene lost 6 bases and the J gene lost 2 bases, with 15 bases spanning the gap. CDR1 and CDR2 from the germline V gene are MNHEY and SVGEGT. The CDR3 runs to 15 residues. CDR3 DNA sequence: TGTGCCAGCAGCAGCCACAGGCCCCTCACAGATACGCAGTATTTT. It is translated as CASSSHRPLTDTQYF.

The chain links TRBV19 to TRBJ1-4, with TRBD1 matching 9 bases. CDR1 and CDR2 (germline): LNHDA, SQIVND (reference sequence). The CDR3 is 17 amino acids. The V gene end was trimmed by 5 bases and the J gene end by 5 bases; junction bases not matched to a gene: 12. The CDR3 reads CASSPTGGEARNEKLFF. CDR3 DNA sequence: TGTGCCAGTAGTCCCACAGGGGGCGAGGCTAGGAATGAAAAACTGTTTTTT. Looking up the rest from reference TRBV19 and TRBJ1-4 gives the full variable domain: DGGITQSPKYLFRKEGQNVTLSCEQNLNHDAMYWYRQDPGQGLRLIYYSQIVNDFQKGDIAEGYSVSREKKESFPLTVTSAQKNPTAFYLCASSPTGGEARNEKLFFGSGTQLSVL.

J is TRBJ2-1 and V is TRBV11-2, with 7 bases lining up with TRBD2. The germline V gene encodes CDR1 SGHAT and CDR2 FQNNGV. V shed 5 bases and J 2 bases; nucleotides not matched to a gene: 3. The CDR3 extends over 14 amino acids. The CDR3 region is CASSQSGAYNEQFF. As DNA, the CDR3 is TGTGCCAGCAGCCAAAGCGGGGCCTACAATGAGCAGTTCTTC.

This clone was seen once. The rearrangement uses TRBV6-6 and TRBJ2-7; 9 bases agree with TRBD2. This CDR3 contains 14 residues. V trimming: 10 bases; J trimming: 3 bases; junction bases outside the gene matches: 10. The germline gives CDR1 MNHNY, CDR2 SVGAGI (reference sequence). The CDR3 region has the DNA TGTGCCACCCGCTTAGCGGGAGCAGTCTACGAGCAGTACTTC. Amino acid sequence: CATRLAGAVYEQYF.

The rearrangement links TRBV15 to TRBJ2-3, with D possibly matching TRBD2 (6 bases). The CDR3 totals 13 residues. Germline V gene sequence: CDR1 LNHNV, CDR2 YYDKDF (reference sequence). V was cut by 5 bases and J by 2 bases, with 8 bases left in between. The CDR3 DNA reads TGTGCCACCAGCCAGCGGGTCACAGATACGCAGTATTTT. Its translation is CATSQRVTDTQYF.

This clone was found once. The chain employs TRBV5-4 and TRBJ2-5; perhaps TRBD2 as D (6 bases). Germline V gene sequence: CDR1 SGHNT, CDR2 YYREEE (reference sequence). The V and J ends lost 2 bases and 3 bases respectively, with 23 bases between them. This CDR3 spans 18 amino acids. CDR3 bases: TGTGCCAGCAGCTTTCCCGATGGATTTAGCGGAACTGAAGAGACCCAGTACTTC. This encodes CASSFPDGFSGTEETQYF.

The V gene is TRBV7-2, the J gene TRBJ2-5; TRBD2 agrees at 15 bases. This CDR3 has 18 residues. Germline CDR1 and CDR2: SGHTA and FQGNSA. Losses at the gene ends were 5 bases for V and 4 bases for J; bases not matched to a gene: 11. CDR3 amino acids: CASSPPGLAGGRGETQYF. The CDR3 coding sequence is TGTGCCAGCAGCCCTCCGGGACTAGCGGGGGGAAGGGGAGAGACCCAGTACTTC.

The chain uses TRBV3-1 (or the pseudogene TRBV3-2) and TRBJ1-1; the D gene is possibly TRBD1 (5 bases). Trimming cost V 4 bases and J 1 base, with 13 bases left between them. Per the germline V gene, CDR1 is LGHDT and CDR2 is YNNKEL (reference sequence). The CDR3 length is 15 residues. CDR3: CASSPPGGRNTEAFF. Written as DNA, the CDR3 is TGTGCCAGCAGCCCACCCGGGGGACGGAACACTGAAGCTTTCTTT.

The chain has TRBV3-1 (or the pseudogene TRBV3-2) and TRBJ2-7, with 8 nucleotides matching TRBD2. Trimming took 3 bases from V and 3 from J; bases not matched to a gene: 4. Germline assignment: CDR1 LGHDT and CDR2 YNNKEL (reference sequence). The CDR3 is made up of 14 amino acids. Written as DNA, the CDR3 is TGTGCCAGCAGCCAGTATAGCGGGAACTACGAGCAGTACTTC. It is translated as CASSQYSGNYEQYF.

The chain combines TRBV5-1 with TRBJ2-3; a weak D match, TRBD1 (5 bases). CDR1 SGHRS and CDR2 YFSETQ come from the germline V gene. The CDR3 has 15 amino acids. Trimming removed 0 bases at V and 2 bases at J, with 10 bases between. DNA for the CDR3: TGCGCCAGCAGCTTGGGACAGACACACACAGATACGCAGTATTTT. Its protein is CASSLGQTHTDTQYF.

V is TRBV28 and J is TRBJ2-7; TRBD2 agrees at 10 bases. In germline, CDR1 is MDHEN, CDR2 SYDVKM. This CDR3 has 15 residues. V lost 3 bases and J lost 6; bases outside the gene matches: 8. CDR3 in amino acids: CASSFLGTSEFEQYF. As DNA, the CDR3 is TGTGCCAGCAGTTTCTTGGGGACTAGCGAATTCGAGCAGTACTTC.